This TCR beta chain originates from a study of breast tumors, draining lymph nodes, adjacent tissues. This CDR3 has 14 residues. Germline V gene lookup returns CDR1 SQVTM and CDR2 ANQGSEA. V shed 3 bases and J shed 5 bases, with 17 bases lying between them. In TCRdb, the multiplex PCR reads were re-called with MiXCR into one record per CDR3 protein. In the table there are 290,000 or so distinct CDR3 sequences, more than 30% of which are singletons. Axillary draining lymph nodes of breast cancer patients supplied the node samples. General study results and limits: Tumor repertoires ranked between lymph nodes and nontumor tissue in diversity, with V and J gene preferences. Luminal-like breast cancer showed significantly higher tumor–nontumor repertoire similarity than basal-like. Findings are consistent with lymph node origin and intratumoral expansion of most tumor T cells.

This clonotype was seen repeatedly, ten times or more. The antigen remains undetermined. The sequencing sample was made of axillary lymph node tissue. This clonotype originated in a female donor with breast cancer. Some clones in this sample may be carry-over from other donors' samples. This chain connects TRBV29-1 to TRBJ2-7; D is possibly TRBD2 (7 bases). The CDR3 here is CSVEGGRTVNEQYF. The CDR3 DNA reads as TGCAGCGTTGAGGGGGGGCGCACGGTCAACGAGCAGTACTTC.